What follows are 15 T cell receptor beta chains derived from one specimen sequenced in a study of blood T cell repertoires in COVID-19. Only in-frame clones appear in the TCRdb table, and some are missing; sequencing was by immunoSEQ multiplex PCR. The sample lists 70,000 to 100,000 clones, nearly 90% seen once, with around 4% in the top ten. The sample consisted of peripheral blood. All receptors come from a woman older than 75 with active or convalescent COVID-19.

Only a few counts were recorded for this clone. The chain carries TRBV19 and TRBJ1-2; 8 bases map to TRBD1. The germline V gene has CDR1 LNHDA and CDR2 SQIVND (reference sequence). V lost 5 bases to trimming and J lost 4 bases; unmatched junction nucleotides: 0. The CDR3 is made up of 12 amino acids. CDR3 sequence: CASSGQGYGYTF. The CDR3 coding sequence is TGTGCCAGTAGTGGACAGGGCTATGGCTACACCTTC.

This rearrangement joins TRBV5-1 to TRBJ1-5; D gene ambiguous. Between the trimmed V and J ends, which lost 0 bases and 5 bases, there was a span of 12 bases. This CDR3 contains 15 residues. The germline CDR1 and CDR2 sequences are SGHRS and YFSETQ. The chain's CDR3 is CASSLDLGEDQPQHF. For the CDR3, the DNA is TGCGCCAGCAGCTTGGATCTCGGGGAGGATCAGCCCCAGCATTTT.

The gene calls are TRBV7-9 and TRBJ1-3, with D maybe TRBD1 (6 bases). The CDR3 extends over 17 amino acids. Trimming stripped 0 bases from V and 4 bases from J, with 16 bases between. CDR1 SEHNR and CDR2 FQNEAQ come from the germline V gene (reference sequence). In DNA, the CDR3 is TGTGCCAGCAGCTTAGCGCTGTCGGGGGGCGGCGGAAACACCATATATTTT. Protein: CASSLALSGGGGNTIYF.

The chain's CDR3 is CASSQGRSWGYTF. The DNA of the CDR3 is TGTGCCAGCAGCCAGGGCAGGTCCTGGGGCTACACCTTC. The V and J genes are TRBV3-1 (or the pseudogene TRBV3-2) and TRBJ1-2, with no clear D. Germline CDR1 and CDR2: LGHDT and YNNKEL (reference sequence). The CDR3 has 13 amino acids. Deletions cut 3 bases from V and 8 bases from J, with 13 bases between.

The chain combines TRBV7-2 with TRBJ2-7; TRBD1 aligns across 10 bases. Germline V gene lookup returns CDR1 SGHTA and CDR2 FQGNSA. The CDR3 has 14 amino acids. V lost 7 bases, J lost 4 bases, and 7 bases stayed unmatched. The CDR3 loop is CASNRDRGNYEQYF. The DNA of the CDR3 is TGTGCCAGCAACCGGGACAGGGGTAATTACGAGCAGTACTTC.

The chain combines TRBV9 with TRBJ2-3; TRBD2 might be the D (5 bases). The CDR3 totals 14 residues. CDR1 is SGDLS and CDR2 is YYNGEE in the germline V gene. Deletions cut 4 bases from V and 6 bases from J, with 15 bases between. The CDR3 region has the DNA TGTGCCAGCAGCACCCGGACTGCATGGGATACGCAGTATTTT. The encoded protein is CASSTRTAWDTQYF.

The rearrangement links TRBV6-5 to TRBJ2-1, with TRBD2 matching 12 bases. This CDR3 contains 12 residues. CDR1 MNHEY and CDR2 SVGAGI come from the germline V gene. The V gene end was trimmed by 10 bases and the J gene end by 9 bases; junction bases not matched to a gene: 4. The CDR3 bases are TGTGCCACACGGGGACTAGCGGGTGAGCAGTTCTTC. This sequence encodes CATRGLAGEQFF.

This clone was seen only once. The chain carries TRBV28 and TRBJ2-1, with 10 nucleotides matching TRBD2. J was trimmed by 0 bases and V by 7 bases; bases with no gene match: 6. Per germline, CDR1 MDHEN and CDR2 SYDVKM. This CDR3 is 16 amino acids long. The CDR3 reads CASISPSGSSYNEQFF. CDR3 sequence (DNA): TGTGCCAGCATCTCCCCTAGCGGGAGCTCCTACAATGAGCAGTTCTTC.

V usage is TRBV14 and J usage is TRBJ2-5; 11 bases line up with TRBD2. CDR1 SGHDN and CDR2 FVKESK come from the germline V gene. The CDR3 is 16 amino acids. The J segment lost 4 bases and the V segment lost 4 bases, leaving 8 bases of the junction unmatched. In DNA form, the CDR3 reads TGTGCCAGCAGCCGCACTAGCGGGAGAGGCGGAGAGACCCAGTACTTC. Translating gives CASSRTSGRGGETQYF.

This sequence joins TRBV7-9 and TRBJ1-1; tentatively, D is TRBD1 (5 bases). Trimming left V 7 bases short and J 4 bases short, with 13 bases between. The CDR3 is 13 residues long. Germline loops: CDR1 SEHNR, CDR2 FQNEAQ (reference sequence). The chain's CDR3 is CASTSTGGTEAFF. The DNA for the CDR3 is TGTGCCAGCACCTCTACGGGGGGCACTGAAGCTTTCTTT.

The chain uses TRBV9 and TRBJ2-3; D gene unclear. The CDR3 consists of 17 residues. Trimming removed 0 bases at V and 2 bases at J, with 16 bases between. Per the germline V gene, CDR1 is SGDLS and CDR2 is YYNGEE. DNA for the CDR3: TGTGCCAGCAGCGTAGAAGCTTGGGTAACAGTCACAGATACGCAGTATTTT. Its protein product is CASSVEAWVTVTDTQYF.

V and J are TRBV15 and TRBJ2-3; 7 bases are a match to TRBD2. There are 15 residues in the CDR3. Germline V gene sequence: CDR1 LNHNV, CDR2 YYDKDF (reference sequence). V was clipped by 6 bases and J by 3 bases; unmatched bases: 9. The CDR3 reads CATRMAGVATDTQYF. The CDR3, as DNA: TGTGCCACCAGAATGGCGGGAGTTGCGACAGATACGCAGTATTTT.

This chain links TRBV28 with TRBJ1-5; the match to TRBD1 covers 7 bases. V lost 4 bases, J lost 9 bases, and 18 bases stayed unmatched. This CDR3 region has 17 residues. CDR1 is MDHEN and CDR2 is SYDVKM in the germline V gene. The CDR3 region is CASSSRPGQVPVWPQHF. As DNA, the CDR3 is TGTGCCAGCAGTTCTCGTCCAGGACAGGTACCTGTGTGGCCCCAGCATTTT.

This chain joins TRBV28 and TRBJ2-7; TRBD1 is a possible D gene (6 bases). The V end was cut by 4 bases, the J end by 3 bases, with 7 bases between. Germline lookup yields CDR1 MDHEN and CDR2 SYDVKM. The CDR3 runs 12 residues. DNA for the CDR3: TGTGCCAGCAGTTCGGACAGCTACGAGCAGTACTTC. It specifies CASSSDSYEQYF. Looking up the rest from reference TRBV28 and TRBJ2-7 gives the full variable domain: DVKVTQSSRYLVKRTGEKVFLECVQDMDHENMFWYRQDPGLGLRLIYFSYDVKMKEKGDIPEGYSVSREKKERFSLILESASTNQTSMYLCASSSDSYEQYFGPGTRLTVT.

The table lists this clone with a count of one. The chain recombines TRBV5-4 with TRBJ2-7; a possible D gene is TRBD1 (6 bases). V was shortened by 4 bases and J by 2 bases, with 19 bases between the two germline ends. This CDR3 has 16 amino acids. CDR1 and CDR2 (germline): SGHNT, YYREEE (reference sequence). The CDR3 here is CASSPPTGNSPYEQYF. DNA for the CDR3: TGTGCCAGCAGCCCCCCTACAGGGAATTCCCCCTACGAGCAGTACTTC.